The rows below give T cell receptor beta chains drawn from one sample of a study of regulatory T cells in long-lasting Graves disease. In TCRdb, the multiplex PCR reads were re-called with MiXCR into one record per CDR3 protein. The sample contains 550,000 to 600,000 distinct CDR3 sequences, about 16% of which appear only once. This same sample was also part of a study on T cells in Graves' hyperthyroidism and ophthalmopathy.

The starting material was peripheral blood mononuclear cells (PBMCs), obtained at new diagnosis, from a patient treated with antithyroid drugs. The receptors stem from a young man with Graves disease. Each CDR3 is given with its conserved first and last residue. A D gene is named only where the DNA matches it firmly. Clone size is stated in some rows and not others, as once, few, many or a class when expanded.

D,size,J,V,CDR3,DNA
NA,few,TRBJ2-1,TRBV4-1,CASSQPFSGRVYNEQFF,TGCGCCAGCAGCCAACCCTTTTCCGGGAGAGTCTACAATGAGCAGTTCTTC
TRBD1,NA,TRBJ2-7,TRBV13,CASSLLRQGYEQYF,TGTGCCAGCAGCTTACTGCGACAGGGCTACGAGCAGTACTTC
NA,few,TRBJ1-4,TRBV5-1,CASSLGGASTNEKLFF,TGCGCCAGCAGCTTGGGGGGGGCATCAACTAATGAAAAACTGTTTTTT
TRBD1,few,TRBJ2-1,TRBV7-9,CASSQGDRSSYNEQFF,TGTGCCAGCAGCCAGGGGGACAGGAGTTCTTACAATGAGCAGTTCTTC
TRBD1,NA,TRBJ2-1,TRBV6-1,CASSVTGGSSYNEKFF,TGTGCCAGCAGTGTAACAGGGGGGAGCTCCTACAATGAGAAGTTCTTC
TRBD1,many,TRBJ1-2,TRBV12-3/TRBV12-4,CASSRGTPWKRTGDGYTF,TGTGCCAGCAGTCGTGGGACCCCCTGGAAAAGGACAGGGGACGGCTACACCTTC
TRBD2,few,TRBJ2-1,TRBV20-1,CSARDPLAGGRRDWNEQFF,TGCAGTGCTAGAGATCCACTAGCGGGAGGGAGGCGGGATTGGAATGAGCAGTTCTTC
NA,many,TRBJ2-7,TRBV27,CASSLCEQYF,TGTGCCAGCAGTTTATGCGAGCAGTACTTC
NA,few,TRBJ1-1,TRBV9,CASSVGISNTEAFF,TGTGCCAGCAGCGTAGGGATTTCAAACACTGAAGCTTTCTTT
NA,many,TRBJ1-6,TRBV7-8,CASNPSPFKTVGSPLHF,TGTGCCAGCAACCCATCACCCTTCAAGACGGTGGGGTCACCCCTCCACTTT
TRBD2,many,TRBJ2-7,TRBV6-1,CASRKTSAYEQYF,TGTGCCAGCAGAAAGACTAGCGCCTACGAGCAGTACTTC
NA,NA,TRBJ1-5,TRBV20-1,CSARVGQTSNQPQHF,TGCAGTGCTAGAGTGGGACAAACCAGCAATCAGCCCCAGCATTTT
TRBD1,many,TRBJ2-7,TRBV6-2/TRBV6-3,CASSWGQYEQYF,TGTGCCAGCAGTTGGGGACAGTACGAGCAGTACTTC
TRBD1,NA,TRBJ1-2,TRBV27,CASSLRTGGGYGYTF,TGTGCCAGCAGTTTACGGACAGGGGGCGGCTATGGCTACACCTTC
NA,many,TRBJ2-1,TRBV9,CASSGLLANSSYNEQFF,TGTGCCAGCAGCGGCCTCCTAGCGAACAGCTCCTACAATGAGCAGTTCTTC
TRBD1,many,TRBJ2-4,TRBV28,CASSPLDRVGNIQYF,TGTGCCAGCAGTCCCTTGGACAGGGTCGGTAACATTCAGTACTTC
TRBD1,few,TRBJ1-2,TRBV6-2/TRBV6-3,CASSYTLDRTRDRVMLSYGYTF,TGTGCCAGCAGTTACACACTTGACCGTACAAGGGACAGGGTAATGTTAAGCTATGGCTACACCTTC
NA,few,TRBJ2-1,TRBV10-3,CAISLDMYNEQFF,TGTGCCATCAGCCTGGACATGTACAATGAGCAGTTCTTC
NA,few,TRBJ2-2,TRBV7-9,CASSQGGLLNTGELFF,TGTGCCAGCAGCCAGGGGGGACTCCTGAACACCGGGGAGCTGTTTTTT
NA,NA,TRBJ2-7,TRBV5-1,CASSLGSTIEQYF,TGCGCCAGCAGCTTAGGTAGCACTATCGAGCAGTACTTC
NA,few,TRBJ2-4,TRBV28,CASSDTGLAKNIQYF,TGTGCCAGCAGTGACACAGGGTTAGCCAAAAACATTCAGTACTTC
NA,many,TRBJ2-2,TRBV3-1,CASSQDSVTGELFF,TGTGCCAGCAGCCAAGATTCCGTTACCGGGGAGCTGTTTTTT
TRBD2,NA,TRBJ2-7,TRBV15,CATSRRPGTSGTRGSCEQYF,TGTGCCACCAGCAGGAGACCCGGGACTAGCGGAACAAGAGGCTCCTGCGAGCAGTACTTC
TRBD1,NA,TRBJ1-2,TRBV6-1,CASRSDRAPNYGYTF,TGTGCCAGCAGGTCGGACAGGGCTCCTAACTATGGCTACACCTTC
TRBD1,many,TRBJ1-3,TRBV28,CASRNRGHHSGNTIYF,TGTGCCAGCAGGAACAGGGGGCATCACTCTGGAAACACCATATATTTT
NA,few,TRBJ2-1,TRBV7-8,CASSLQNPGFDNQKQFF,TGTGCCAGCAGCTTACAAAACCCCGGGTTCGACAATCAGAAGCAGTTCTTC
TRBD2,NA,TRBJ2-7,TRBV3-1,CASSPAGGWTYEQYF,TGTGCCAGCAGCCCAGCGGGGGGCTGGACCTACGAGCAGTACTTC
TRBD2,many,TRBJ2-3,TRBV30,CAWSLVAGGTDTQYF,TGTGCCTGGAGTTTGGTAGCGGGAGGCACAGATACGCAGTATTTT
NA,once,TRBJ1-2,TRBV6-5,CASSYGVVYGYTF,TGTGCCAGCAGTTACGGGGTAGTCTATGGCTACACCTTC
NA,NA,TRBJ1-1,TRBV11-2,CASSPGVGGMNTEAFF,TGTGCCAGCAGTCCAGGGGTGGGGGGAATGAACACTGAAGCTTTCTTT
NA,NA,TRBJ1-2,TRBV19,CASTSRPDGNYGYTF,TGTGCCAGTACCTCCCGGCCCGACGGGAACTATGGCTACACCTTC
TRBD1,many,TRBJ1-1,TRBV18,CASSPPSGGFETEAFF,TGTGCCAGCTCACCTCCCTCAGGGGGATTTGAGACTGAAGCTTTCTTT
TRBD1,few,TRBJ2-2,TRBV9,CASSNDRGWTGELFF,TGTGCCAGCAGTAATGACAGGGGGTGGACCGGGGAGCTGTTTTTT
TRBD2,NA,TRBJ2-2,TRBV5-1,CASRLAGVPNTGELFF,TGCGCCAGCAGGCTAGCGGGAGTCCCGAACACCGGGGAGCTGTTTTTT
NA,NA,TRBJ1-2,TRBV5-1,CASSLMPVWGYTF,TGCGCCAGCAGCTTGATGCCAGTATGGGGCTACACCTTC
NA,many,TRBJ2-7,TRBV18,CASSQDGSYEQYF,TGTGCCAGCTCACAGGACGGATCCTACGAGCAGTACTTC
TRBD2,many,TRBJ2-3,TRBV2,CASSGTSGGADTQYF,TGTGCCAGCAGTGGGACTAGCGGAGGGGCGGATACGCAGTATTTT
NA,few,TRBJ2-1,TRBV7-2,CASSTRRYNEQFF,TGTGCCAGCAGCACCCGCAGGTACAATGAGCAGTTCTTC
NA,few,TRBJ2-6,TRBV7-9,CAFSTPGANVLTF,TGTGCCTTTTCCACGCCTGGGGCCAACGTCCTGACTTTC
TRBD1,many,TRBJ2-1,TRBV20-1,CSASTGEANEQFF,TGCAGTGCCTCGACAGGGGAGGCGAATGAGCAGTTCTTC
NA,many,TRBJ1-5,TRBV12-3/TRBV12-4,CASSSGRSQPQHF,TGTGCCAGCAGCTCCGGGCGTAGCCAGCCCCAGCATTTT
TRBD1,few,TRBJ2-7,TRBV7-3,CASSATGVHEQYF,TGTGCCAGCAGCGCGACAGGGGTCCACGAGCAGTACTTC
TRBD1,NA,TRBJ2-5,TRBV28,CASVAQGTGAQETQYF,TGTGCCAGCGTGGCTCAGGGGACAGGGGCCCAAGAGACCCAGTACTTC
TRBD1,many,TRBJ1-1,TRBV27,CASSSGTANKNTEAFF,TGTGCCAGCAGTTCTGGGACAGCGAATAAAAACACTGAAGCTTTCTTT
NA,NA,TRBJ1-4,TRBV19,CASSRTVATNEKLFF,TGTGCCAGTAGCCGGACGGTGGCAACTAATGAAAAACTGTTTTTT